This T cell receptor (beta chain) was sequenced during a study of PD-1 blockade in classical Hodgkin lymphoma. Study-wide results and limits: Newly diagnosed patients reportedly had lower baseline TCR diversity than healthy donors.

On this clone: Its antigen is as yet unknown.

Time point reported: newly diagnosed, previously untreated cHL patient sample. Repertoires were generated with immunoSEQ multiplex PCR, while TCRdb's copy carries only in-frame clones and drops some. The data show fewer than 35,000 clones, 85% to 95% seen once. CDR3 length: 13 amino acids. Per the germline V gene, CDR1 is MNHNY and CDR2 is SVGAGI (reference sequence). Trimming stripped 0 bases from V and 6 bases from J, with 6 bases between. V gene TRBV6-6 combines with J gene TRBJ2-1; possibly TRBD1 for D (6 bases). The clonotype was recovered from a human donor with classical Hodgkin lymphoma. Sequenced input: peripheral blood mononuclear cells (PBMCs). CDR3 sequence (DNA): TGTGCCAGCAGTTACTCGACAGGCAATGAGCAGTTCTTC. Translated, it gives CASSYSTGNEQFF.